The rows below give T cell receptor beta chains drawn from one sample of a study of graft-versus-host responses after intestinal transplantation. Clones were read by immunoSEQ multiplex PCR, and TCRdb kept only the in-frame ones, dropping some. The sample comprises under 15,000 clones, 77% of which are singletons, and 3% to 4.5% rests with the top ten. Specimen: ileum tissue, collected approximately 26 days after intestinal transplant. The source is a human patient who received an intestinal transplant, so some T cells may come from the graft donor. Both conserved end residues are part of each CDR3. Fields, in order: J gene, V gene, D gene, clone size, CDR3 protein, CDR3 DNA. A D gene is named only where the DNA matches it firmly. Clone size is stated in some rows and not others, as once, few, many or a class when expanded.

J: TRBJ2-5
V: TRBV28
D: .
size: .
CDR3: CASSFSRDNKETQYF
DNA: TGTGCCAGCAGTTTCAGTCGGGACAACAAAGAGACCCAGTACTTC

J: TRBJ1-1
V: TRBV5-4
D: .
size: once
CDR3: CASGHDTGITEAFF
DNA: TGTGCCAGCGGTCATGATACAGGGATCACTGAAGCTTTCTTT

J: TRBJ1-2
V: TRBV14
D: .
size: .
CDR3: CASSQESWTVDYGYTF
DNA: TGTGCCAGCAGCCAAGAAAGTTGGACAGTCGACTATGGCTACACCTTC

J: TRBJ1-6
V: TRBV5-4
D: TRBD1
size: .
CDR3: CASSDGRTGYNSPLHF
DNA: TGTGCCAGCAGCGATGGACGGACAGGGTACAATTCACCCCTCCACTTT

J: TRBJ2-5
V: TRBV23-1
D: TRBD2
size: .
CDR3: CASSPRASGWGGAQYF
DNA: TGCGCCAGCAGCCCCCGGGCTAGCGGGTGGGGGGGGGCCCAGTACTTC

J: TRBJ2-5
V: TRBV19
D: .
size: .
CDR3: CASSIAEGQGQETQYF
DNA: TGTGCCAGTAGTATAGCGGAGGGGCAGGGCCAAGAGACCCAGTACTTC

J: TRBJ2-5
V: TRBV5-4
D: TRBD2
size: .
CDR3: CASSPRTSGVQETQYF
DNA: TGTGCCAGCAGCCCCCGGACTAGCGGGGTCCAAGAGACCCAGTACTTC

J: TRBJ2-2
V: TRBV9
D: TRBD2
size: once
CDR3: CASRTGGGNTGELFF
DNA: TGTGCCAGCAGGACTGGCGGGGGGAACACCGGGGAGCTGTTTTTT

J: TRBJ1-2
V: TRBV25-1
D: .
size: .
CDR3: CASTPGDIYGYTF
DNA: TGTGCCAGCACCCCTGGGGACATCTATGGCTACACCTTC

J: TRBJ2-1
V: TRBV4-2
D: .
size: .
CDR3: CASSQRLVDNEQFF
DNA: TGTGCCAGCAGCCAAAGACTAGTAGACAATGAGCAGTTCTTC

J: TRBJ1-6
V: TRBV4-2
D: .
size: few
CDR3: CASSQEGANSPLHF
DNA: TGTGCCAGCAGCCAAGAGGGGGCAAATTCACCCCTCCACTTT

J: TRBJ2-3
V: TRBV5-6
D: .
size: .
CDR3: CASSKANGLYTDTQYF
DNA: TGTGCCAGCAGCAAAGCAAATGGACTGTACACAGATACGCAGTATTTT

J: TRBJ2-3
V: TRBV19
D: TRBD2
size: .
CDR3: CASTSTSGGPLQYF
DNA: TGTGCCAGTACCTCGACTAGCGGGGGCCCTTTGCAGTATTTT

J: TRBJ1-4
V: TRBV5-6
D: .
size: .
CDR3: CASSSHRGGFNEKLFF
DNA: TGTGCCAGCAGCTCACACAGAGGGGGTTTTAATGAAAAACTGTTTTTT

J: TRBJ1-1
V: TRBV6-5
D: TRBD1
size: .
CDR3: CASSKRTGGSLEAFF
DNA: TGTGCCAGCAGTAAACGGACAGGGGGCTCGTTGGAAGCTTTCTTT

J: TRBJ2-1
V: TRBV2
D: TRBD1
size: .
CDR3: CASSLTGTGNAYNEQFF
DNA: TGTGCCAGCAGTCTCACCGGGACAGGGAACGCCTACAATGAGCAGTTCTTC

J: TRBJ2-1
V: TRBV12-5
D: TRBD2
size: once
CDR3: CASGLGSRTSGFDEQFF
DNA: TGTGCTAGTGGTTTAGGTTCTCGGACTAGTGGGTTCGATGAGCAGTTCTTC

J: TRBJ2-1
V: TRBV10-3
D: .
size: .
CDR3: CAIRASTAQGEQFF
DNA: TGTGCCATCAGGGCGAGCACAGCGCAGGGTGAGCAGTTCTTC

J: TRBJ1-2
V: TRBV6-5
D: TRBD1
size: .
CDR3: CASSLSTGRYYGYTF
DNA: TGTGCCAGCAGTCTATCGACAGGGAGGTACTATGGCTACACCTTC

J: TRBJ2-1
V: TRBV15
D: TRBD1
size: .
CDR3: CATSTGTGRDEQFF
DNA: TGTGCCACCTCTACTGGGACAGGGAGGGATGAGCAGTTCTTC

J: TRBJ1-6
V: TRBV30
D: .
size: .
CDR3: CAWMEASGAPLHF
DNA: TGTGCCTGGATGGAGGCCAGCGGGGCACCCCTCCACTTT

J: TRBJ1-1
V: TRBV6-1
D: .
size: .
CDR3: CASSEAYRGQDGTEAFF
DNA: TGTGCCAGCAGTGAAGCGTATCGCGGACAAGATGGGACTGAAGCTTTCTTT

J: TRBJ1-3
V: TRBV5-6
D: TRBD1
size: .
CDR3: CASSPNPTGNSGNTIYF
DNA: TGTGCCAGCAGCCCAAACCCGACAGGGAACTCTGGAAACACCATATATTTT

J: TRBJ1-1
V: TRBV15
D: TRBD1
size: .
CDR3: CATSRDEGTDLRNTEAFF
DNA: TGTGCCACCAGCAGAGATGAAGGGACAGACCTGCGGAACACTGAAGCTTTCTTT

J: TRBJ2-5
V: TRBV7-9
D: .
size: .
CDR3: CASSITTETQYF
DNA: TGTGCCAGCAGCATTACAACAGAGACCCAGTACTTC

J: TRBJ2-1
V: TRBV2
D: TRBD1
size: .
CDR3: CASSGDREDEQFF
DNA: TGTGCCAGCAGTGGGGACAGGGAGGATGAGCAGTTCTTC

J: TRBJ2-2
V: TRBV28
D: .
size: .
CDR3: CASSAGGELFF
DNA: TGTGCCAGCAGTGCGGGGGGGGAGCTGTTTTTT